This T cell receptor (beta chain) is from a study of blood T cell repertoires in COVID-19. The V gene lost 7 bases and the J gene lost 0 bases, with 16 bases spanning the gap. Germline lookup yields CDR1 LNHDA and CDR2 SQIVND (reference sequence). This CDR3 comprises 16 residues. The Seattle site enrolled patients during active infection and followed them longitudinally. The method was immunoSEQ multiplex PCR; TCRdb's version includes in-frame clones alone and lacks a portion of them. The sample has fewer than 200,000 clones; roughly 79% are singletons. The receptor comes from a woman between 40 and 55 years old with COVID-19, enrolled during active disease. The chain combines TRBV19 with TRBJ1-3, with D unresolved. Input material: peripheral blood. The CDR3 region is CASTVSARYSGNTIYF. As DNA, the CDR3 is TGTGCCAGTACCGTATCGGCGCGGTACTCTGGAAACACCATATATTTT.